This T cell receptor (beta chain) derives from a study of T cell responses to AZD1222 COVID-19 vaccine. Clones were sequenced by immunoSEQ multiplex PCR, and TCRdb holds only the in-frame ones, with some missing. The sample includes some 100,000 clones, roughly 89% of them seen just once. CDR1 is ENHRY and CDR2 is SYGVKD in the germline V gene. V was pared by 2 bases and J by 4 bases, with 8 bases between. CDR3 length equals 13 residues. This clone was found a few times. The sample in question was peripheral blood, obtained on day 0 of AZD1222 vaccination. This TCR derives from an adult in good health. This chain uses TRBV10-3 with TRBJ2-5, with no clear D. The CDR3: CAISEGVGETQYF. The DNA for the CDR3 is TGTGCCATCAGTGAGGGAGTAGGAGAGACCCAGTACTTC.